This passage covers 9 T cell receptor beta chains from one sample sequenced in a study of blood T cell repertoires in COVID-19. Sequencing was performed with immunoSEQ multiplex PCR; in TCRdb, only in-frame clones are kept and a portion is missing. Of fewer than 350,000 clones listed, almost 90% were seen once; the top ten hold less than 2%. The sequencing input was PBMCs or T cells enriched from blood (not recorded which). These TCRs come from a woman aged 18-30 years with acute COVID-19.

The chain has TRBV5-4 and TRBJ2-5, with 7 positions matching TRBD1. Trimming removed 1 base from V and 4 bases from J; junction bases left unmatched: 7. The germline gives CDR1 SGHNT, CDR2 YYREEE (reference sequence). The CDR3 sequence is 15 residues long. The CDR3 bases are TGTGCCAGCAGCTTGACAGGGGCTTCGGGAGAGACCCAGTACTTC. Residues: CASSLTGASGETQYF.

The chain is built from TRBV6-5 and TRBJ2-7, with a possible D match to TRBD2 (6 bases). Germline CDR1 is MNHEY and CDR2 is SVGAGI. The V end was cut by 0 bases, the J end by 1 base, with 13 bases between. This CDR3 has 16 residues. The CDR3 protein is CASSYSRGVRSYEQYF. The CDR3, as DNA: TGTGCCAGCAGTTACTCCCGCGGGGTTCGGTCCTACGAGCAGTACTTC.

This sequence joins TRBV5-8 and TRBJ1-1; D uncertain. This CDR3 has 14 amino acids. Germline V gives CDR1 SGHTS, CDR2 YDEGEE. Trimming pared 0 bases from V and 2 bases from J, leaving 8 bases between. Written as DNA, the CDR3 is TGTGCCAGCAGCTTGGATTGGCAAAACACTGAAGCTTTCTTT. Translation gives CASSLDWQNTEAFF.

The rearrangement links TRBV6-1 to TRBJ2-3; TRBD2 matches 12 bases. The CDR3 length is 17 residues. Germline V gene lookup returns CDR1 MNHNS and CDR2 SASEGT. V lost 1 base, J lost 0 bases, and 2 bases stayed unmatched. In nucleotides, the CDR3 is TGTGCCAGCAGTGAAGTCCTAGCGGGAGGGAGCACAGATACGCAGTATTTT. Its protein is CASSEVLAGGSTDTQYF.

This chain's CDR3 is CASSYRWNTEAFF. The CDR3 DNA is TGTGCCAGCAGTTACCGGTGGAACACTGAAGCTTTCTTT. The chain is built from TRBV6-5 and TRBJ1-1; D is uncertain. CDR1 MNHEY and CDR2 SVGAGI come from the germline V gene. This CDR3 is 13 amino acids long. Deletions cut 2 bases from V and 1 base from J, with 5 bases between.

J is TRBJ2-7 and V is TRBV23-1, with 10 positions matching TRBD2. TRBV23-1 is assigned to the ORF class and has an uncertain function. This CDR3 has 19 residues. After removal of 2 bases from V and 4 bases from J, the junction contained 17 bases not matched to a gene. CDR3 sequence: CASSQLAGEPTRSAYEQYF. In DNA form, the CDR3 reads TGCGCCAGCAGTCAACTAGCGGGAGAACCTACCCGTTCAGCATACGAGCAGTACTTC.

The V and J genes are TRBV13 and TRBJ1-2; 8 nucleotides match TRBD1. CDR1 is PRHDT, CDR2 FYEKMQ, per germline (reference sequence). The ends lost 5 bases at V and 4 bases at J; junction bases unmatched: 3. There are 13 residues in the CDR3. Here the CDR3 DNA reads TGTGCCAGCAGCGACAGGGGCGGCTATGGCTACACCTTC. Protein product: CASSDRGGYGYTF.

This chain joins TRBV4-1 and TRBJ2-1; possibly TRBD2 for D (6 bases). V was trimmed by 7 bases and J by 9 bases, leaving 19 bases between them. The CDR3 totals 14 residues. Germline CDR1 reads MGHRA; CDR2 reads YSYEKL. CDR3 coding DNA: TGCGCCAGCACCCACCCCGGGAGAAGGTTTGAGCAGTTCTTC. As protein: CASTHPGRRFEQFF.

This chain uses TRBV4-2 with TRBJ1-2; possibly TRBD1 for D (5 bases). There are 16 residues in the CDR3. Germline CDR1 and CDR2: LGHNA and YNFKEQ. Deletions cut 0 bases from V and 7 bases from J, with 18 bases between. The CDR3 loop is CASSQDVEAGRFGYTF. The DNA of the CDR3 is TGTGCCAGCAGCCAAGATGTTGAGGCAGGGCGCTTTGGCTACACCTTC.